This TCR beta chain is from a study of shared clonotypes between healthy human individuals. V was shortened by 4 bases and J by 2 bases, with 17 bases between the two germline ends. The CDR3 contains 16 residues. Germline CDR1 and CDR2: LNHDA and SQIVND (reference sequence). The protocol was immunoSEQ multiplex PCR, while the TCRdb copy is restricted to in-frame clones and leaves out a portion. This table has 1.5 million to 1.9 million clones, nearly 99% appearing once. This TCR derives from a young man in good health. Sequencing was carried out using naive CD4+ T cells sorted from blood. Subset given: CD45RA+ positively selected. V is TRBV19 and J is TRBJ1-1, with a tentative D call TRBD1 (5 bases). The CDR3 coding sequence is TGTGCCAGTAGTACCCGTCGGGGCGCCAGCAACACTGAAGCTTTCTTT. It yields the protein CASSTRRGASNTEAFF. The whole variable domain, remainder taken from reference TRBV19 and TRBJ1-1, is DGGITQSPKYLFRKEGQNVTLSCEQNLNHDAMYWYRQDPGQGLRLIYYSQIVNDFQKGDIAEGYSVSREKKESFPLTVTSAQKNPTAFYLCASSTRRGASNTEAFFGQGTRLTVV.